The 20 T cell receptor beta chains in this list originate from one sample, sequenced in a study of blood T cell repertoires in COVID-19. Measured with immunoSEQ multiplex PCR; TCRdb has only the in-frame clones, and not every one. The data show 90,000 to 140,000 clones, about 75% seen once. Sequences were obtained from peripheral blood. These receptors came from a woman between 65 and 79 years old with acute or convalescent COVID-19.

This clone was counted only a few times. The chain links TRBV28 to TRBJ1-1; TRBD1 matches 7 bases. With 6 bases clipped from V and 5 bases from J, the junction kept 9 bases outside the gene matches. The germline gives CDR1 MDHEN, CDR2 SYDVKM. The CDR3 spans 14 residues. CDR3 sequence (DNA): TGTGCCAGCAGCACGACAGGGTTGGGTACTGAAGCTTTCTTT. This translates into CASSTTGLGTEAFF. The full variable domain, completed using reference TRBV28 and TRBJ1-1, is DVKVTQSSRYLVKRTGEKVFLECVQDMDHENMFWYRQDPGLGLRLIYFSYDVKMKEKGDIPEGYSVSREKKERFSLILESASTNQTSMYLCASSTTGLGTEAFFGQGTRLTVV.

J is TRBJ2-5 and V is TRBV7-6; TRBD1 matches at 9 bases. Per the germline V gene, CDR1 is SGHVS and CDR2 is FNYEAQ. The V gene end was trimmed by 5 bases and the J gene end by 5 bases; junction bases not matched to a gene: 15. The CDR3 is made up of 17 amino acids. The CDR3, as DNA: TGTGCCAGCAGCCCCGTCCCGGGACAGGGATCAGGGGAGACCCAGTACTTC. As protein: CASSPVPGQGSGETQYF.

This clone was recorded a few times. The CDR3 nucleotides read TGTGCCTGGAGACGATCCTCCGGGCCCCAGCATTTT. Residues: CAWRRSSGPQHF. V gene TRBV30 combines with J gene TRBJ1-5; D not resolved. V dropped 3 bases and J dropped 9 bases, with 12 bases sitting between them. Looked up from germline, CDR1 is GTSNPN and CDR2 is SVGIG (reference sequence). This CDR3 comprises 12 residues.

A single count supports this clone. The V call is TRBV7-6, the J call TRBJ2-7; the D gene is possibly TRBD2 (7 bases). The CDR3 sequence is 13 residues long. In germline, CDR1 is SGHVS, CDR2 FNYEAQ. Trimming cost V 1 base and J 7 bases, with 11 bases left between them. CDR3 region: CASSLGGGGEQYF. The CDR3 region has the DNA TGTGCCAGCAGCTTAGGGGGGGGCGGGGAGCAGTACTTC.

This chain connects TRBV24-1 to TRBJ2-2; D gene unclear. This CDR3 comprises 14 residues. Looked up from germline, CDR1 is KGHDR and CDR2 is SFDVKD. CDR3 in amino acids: CAADSTANTGELFF. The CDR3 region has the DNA TGTGCAGCTGATAGTACAGCGAACACCGGGGAGCTGTTTTTT.

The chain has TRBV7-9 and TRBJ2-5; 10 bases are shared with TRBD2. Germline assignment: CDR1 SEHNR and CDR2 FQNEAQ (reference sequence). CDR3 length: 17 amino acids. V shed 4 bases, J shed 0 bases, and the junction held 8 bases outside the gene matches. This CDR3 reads CASSSSALAGNQETQYF. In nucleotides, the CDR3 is TGTGCCAGCAGCTCATCCGCACTAGCGGGGAACCAAGAGACCCAGTACTTC.

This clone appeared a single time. CDR3 loop: CASSLGALGGETQYF. CDR3 coding DNA: TGTGCCAGCAGCTTAGGAGCGCTGGGGGGGGAGACCCAGTACTTC. The chain joins TRBV7-7 to TRBJ2-5; 7 bases agree with TRBD2. Germline V gene sequence: CDR1 SSHAT, CDR2 FNYEAQ (reference sequence). Unmatched junction bases numbered 7, after V lost 1 base and J lost 5 bases. This CDR3 contains 15 residues.

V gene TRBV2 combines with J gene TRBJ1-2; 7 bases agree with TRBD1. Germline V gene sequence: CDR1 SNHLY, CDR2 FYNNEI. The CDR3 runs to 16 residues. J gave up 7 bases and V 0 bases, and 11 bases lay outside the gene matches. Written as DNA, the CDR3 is TGTGCCAGCAGTGAAGCGCTTAGGACAGGAAGGAGTGGCTACACCTTC. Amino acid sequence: CASSEALRTGRSGYTF. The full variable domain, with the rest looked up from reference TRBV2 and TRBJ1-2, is EPEVTQTPSHQVTQMGQEVILRCVPISNHLYFYWYRQILGQKVEFLVSFYNNEISEKSEIFDDQFSVERPDGSNFTLKIRSTKLEDSAMYFCASSEALRTGRSGYTFGSGTRLTVV.

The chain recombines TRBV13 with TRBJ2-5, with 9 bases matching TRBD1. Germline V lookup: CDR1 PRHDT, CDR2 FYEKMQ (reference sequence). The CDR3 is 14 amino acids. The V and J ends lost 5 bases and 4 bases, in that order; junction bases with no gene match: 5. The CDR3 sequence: CASSKDRGAETQYF. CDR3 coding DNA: TGTGCCAGCAGCAAGGACAGGGGAGCAGAGACCCAGTACTTC.

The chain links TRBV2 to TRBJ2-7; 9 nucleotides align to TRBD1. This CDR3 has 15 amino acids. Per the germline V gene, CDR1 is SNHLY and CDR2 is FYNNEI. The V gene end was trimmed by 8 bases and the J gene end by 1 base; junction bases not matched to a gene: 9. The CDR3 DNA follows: TGTGCCAGCGGGTCGGGGACAGGGCTATCCTACGAGCAGTACTTC. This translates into CASGSGTGLSYEQYF. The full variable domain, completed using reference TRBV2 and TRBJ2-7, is EPEVTQTPSHQVTQMGQEVILRCVPISNHLYFYWYRQILGQKVEFLVSFYNNEISEKSEIFDDQFSVERPDGSNFTLKIRSTKLEDSAMYFCASGSGTGLSYEQYFGPGTRLTVT.

The CDR3 DNA follows: TGTGCCAGTAGTATAAGGAGGGGAGAGAGCACCGGGGAGCTGTTTTTT. It is translated as CASSIRRGESTGELFF. This chain uses TRBV19 with TRBJ2-2; possibly TRBD2 for D (6 bases). Germline V gene data show CDR1 as LNHDA and CDR2 as SQIVND (reference sequence). The CDR3 contains 16 residues. V lost 2 bases and J lost 4, with 14 bases in between.

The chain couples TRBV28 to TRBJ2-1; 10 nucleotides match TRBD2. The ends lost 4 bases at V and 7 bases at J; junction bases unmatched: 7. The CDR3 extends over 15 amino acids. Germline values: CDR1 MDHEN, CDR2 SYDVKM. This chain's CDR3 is CASSSQRGGRNEQFF. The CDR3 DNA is TGTGCCAGCAGTTCCCAGCGGGGGGGCCGGAATGAGCAGTTCTTC.

The CDR3 spells CASSSLTGVGNTIYF. CDR3 in DNA: TGTGCCAGCAGCTCATTGACAGGGGTTGGAAACACCATATATTTT. The chain carries TRBV7-9 and TRBJ1-3; 8 bases map to TRBD1. Germline loops: CDR1 SEHNR, CDR2 FQNEAQ (reference sequence). The ends lost 4 bases at V and 3 bases at J; junction bases unmatched: 5. This CDR3 contains 15 residues.

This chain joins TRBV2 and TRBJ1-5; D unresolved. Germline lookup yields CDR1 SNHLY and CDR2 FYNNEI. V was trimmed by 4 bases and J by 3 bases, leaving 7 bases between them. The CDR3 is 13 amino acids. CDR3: CASSVNFNQPQHF. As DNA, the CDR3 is TGTGCCAGCAGTGTCAATTTCAATCAGCCCCAGCATTTT.

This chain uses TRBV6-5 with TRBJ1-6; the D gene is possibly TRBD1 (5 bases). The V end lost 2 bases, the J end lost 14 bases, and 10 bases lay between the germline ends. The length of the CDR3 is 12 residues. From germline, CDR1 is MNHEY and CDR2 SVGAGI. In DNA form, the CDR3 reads TGTGCCAGCAGTTACGGGGCAGGGACCCTCCACTTT. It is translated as CASSYGAGTLHF.

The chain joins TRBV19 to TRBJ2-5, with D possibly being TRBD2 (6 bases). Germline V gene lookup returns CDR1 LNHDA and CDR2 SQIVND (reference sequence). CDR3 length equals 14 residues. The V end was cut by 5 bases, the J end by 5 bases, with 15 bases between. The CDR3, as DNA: TGTGCCAGTAGTCTCGGGACCCGGGGGGAGACCCAGTACTTC. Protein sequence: CASSLGTRGETQYF.

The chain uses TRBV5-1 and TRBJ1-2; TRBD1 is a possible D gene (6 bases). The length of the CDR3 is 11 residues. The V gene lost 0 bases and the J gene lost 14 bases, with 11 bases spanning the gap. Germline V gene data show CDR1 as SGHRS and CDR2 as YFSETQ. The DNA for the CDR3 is TGCGCCAGCAGCTTGGACAGGGATATTACCTTC. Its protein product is CASSLDRDITF.

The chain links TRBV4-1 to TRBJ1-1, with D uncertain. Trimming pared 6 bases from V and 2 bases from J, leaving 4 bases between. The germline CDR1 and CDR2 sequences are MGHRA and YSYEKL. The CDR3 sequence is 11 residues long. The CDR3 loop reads CASRLNTEAFF. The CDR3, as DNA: TGCGCCAGCAGATTAAACACTGAAGCTTTCTTT.

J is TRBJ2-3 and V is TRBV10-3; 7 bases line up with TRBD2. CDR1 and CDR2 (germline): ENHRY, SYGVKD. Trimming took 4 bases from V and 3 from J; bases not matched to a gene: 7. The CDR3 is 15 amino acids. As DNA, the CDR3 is TGTGCCATCAGTGGGACCACGGGGGGAACAGATACGCAGTATTTT. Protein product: CAISGTTGGTDTQYF.

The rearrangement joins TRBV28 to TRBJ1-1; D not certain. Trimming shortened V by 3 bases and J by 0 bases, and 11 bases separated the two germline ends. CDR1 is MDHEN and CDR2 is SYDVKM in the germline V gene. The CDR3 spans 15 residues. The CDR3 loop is CASSLRRALNTEAFF. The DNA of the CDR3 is TGTGCCAGCAGTTTGAGGCGTGCGCTGAACACTGAAGCTTTCTTT.